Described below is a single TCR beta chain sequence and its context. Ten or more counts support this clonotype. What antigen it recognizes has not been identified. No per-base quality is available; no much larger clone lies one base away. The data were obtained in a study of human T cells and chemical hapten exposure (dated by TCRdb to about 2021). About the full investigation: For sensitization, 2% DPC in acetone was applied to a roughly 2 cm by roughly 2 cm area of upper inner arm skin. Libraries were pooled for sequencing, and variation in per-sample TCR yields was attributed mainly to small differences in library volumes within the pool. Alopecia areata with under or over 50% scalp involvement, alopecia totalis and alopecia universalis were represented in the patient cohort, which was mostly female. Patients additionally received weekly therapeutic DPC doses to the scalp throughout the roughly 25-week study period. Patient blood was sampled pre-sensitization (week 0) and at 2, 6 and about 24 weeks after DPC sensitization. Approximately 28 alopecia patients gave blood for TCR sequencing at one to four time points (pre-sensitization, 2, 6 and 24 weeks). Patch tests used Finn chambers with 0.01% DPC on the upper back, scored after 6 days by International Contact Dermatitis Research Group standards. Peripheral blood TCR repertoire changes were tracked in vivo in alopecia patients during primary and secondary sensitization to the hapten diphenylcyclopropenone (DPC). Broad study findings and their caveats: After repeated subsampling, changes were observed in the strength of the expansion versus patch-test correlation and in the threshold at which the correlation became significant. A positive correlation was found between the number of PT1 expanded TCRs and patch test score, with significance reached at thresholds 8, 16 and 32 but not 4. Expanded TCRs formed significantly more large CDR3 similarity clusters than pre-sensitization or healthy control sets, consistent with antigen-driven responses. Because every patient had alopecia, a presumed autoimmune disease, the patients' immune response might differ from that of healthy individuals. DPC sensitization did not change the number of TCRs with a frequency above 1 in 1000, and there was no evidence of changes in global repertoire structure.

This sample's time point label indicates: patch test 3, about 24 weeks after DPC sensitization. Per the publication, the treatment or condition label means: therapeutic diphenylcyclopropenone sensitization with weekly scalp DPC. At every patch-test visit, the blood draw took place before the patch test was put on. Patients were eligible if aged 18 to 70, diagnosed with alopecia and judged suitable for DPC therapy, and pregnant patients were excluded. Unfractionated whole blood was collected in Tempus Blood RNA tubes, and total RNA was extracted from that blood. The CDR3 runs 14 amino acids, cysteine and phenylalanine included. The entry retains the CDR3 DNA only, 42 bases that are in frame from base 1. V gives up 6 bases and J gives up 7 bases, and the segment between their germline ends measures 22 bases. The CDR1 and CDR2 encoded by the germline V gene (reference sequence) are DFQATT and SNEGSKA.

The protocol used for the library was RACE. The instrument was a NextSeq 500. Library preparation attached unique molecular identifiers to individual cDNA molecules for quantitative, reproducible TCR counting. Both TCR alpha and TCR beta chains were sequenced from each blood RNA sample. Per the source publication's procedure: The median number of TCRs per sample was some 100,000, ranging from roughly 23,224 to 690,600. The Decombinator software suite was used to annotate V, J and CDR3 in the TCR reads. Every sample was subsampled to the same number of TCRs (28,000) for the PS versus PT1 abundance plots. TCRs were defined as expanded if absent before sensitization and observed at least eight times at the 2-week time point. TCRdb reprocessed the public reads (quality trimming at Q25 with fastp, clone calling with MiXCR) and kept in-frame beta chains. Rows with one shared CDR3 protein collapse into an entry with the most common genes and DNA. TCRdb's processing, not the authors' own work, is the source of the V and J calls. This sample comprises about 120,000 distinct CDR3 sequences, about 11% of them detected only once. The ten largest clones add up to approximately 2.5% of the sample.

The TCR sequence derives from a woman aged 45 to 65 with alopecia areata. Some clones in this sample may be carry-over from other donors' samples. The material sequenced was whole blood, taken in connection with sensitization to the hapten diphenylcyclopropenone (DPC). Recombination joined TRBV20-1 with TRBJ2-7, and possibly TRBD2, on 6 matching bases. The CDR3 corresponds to CSAPRDSRGREQYF. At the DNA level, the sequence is TGCAGTGCCCCCCGGGACTCCCGTGGGCGGGAGCAGTACTTC.